This T cell receptor (beta chain) was found in a study of glioma-infiltrating T cells after dendritic cell vaccination. TCRB CDR3 was amplified from 2 ug genomic DNA or less. TCRdb keeps only in-frame clones here, not all; method: immunoSEQ multiplex PCR. The repertoire holds approximately 85,000 clones, with less than 85% as singletons. V trimming: 1 base; J trimming: 5 bases; junction bases outside the gene matches: 8. Germline CDR1 MNHNS, CDR2 SASEGT. The CDR3 spans 16 residues. In its sample, this clone was seen once. The time point was: after dendritic cell vaccination, including at tumor progression/relapse. All glioblastoma patients lacked an isocitrate dehydrogenase mutation.

This sequence originates from a human donor with glioblastoma. Sample: blood, taken after dendritic cell vaccination. The V gene is TRBV6-1, the J gene TRBJ2-5; 9 nucleotides align to TRBD1. In DNA form, the CDR3 reads TGTGCCAGCAGTGAAGTCCCGGGACAGGGTTGGGAGACCCAGTACTTC. Translated: CASSEVPGQGWETQYF.